This is a list of T cell receptor beta chains from one sample in a study of beta chain features in type 1 diabetes. Here immunoSEQ multiplex PCR was the method, and the copy in TCRdb shows in-frame clones only, minus some. There are around 400,000 clones in the sample; around 12% occur only once, and 0.015% to 0.02% lies in the top ten. Material: naive CD4+ T cells from blood. Receptor source: a man between 18 and 29 years old in good health. Both conserved end residues are part of each CDR3. Fields, in order: clone size, D gene, J gene, V gene, CDR3 protein, CDR3 DNA. D genes are given only for firm matches. Only some rows state a clone size, as once, few, many or a class for expanded clones.

size: .; D: TRBD1; J: TRBJ2-5; V: TRBV19; CDR3: CASSRQGHKYQETQYF; DNA: TGTGCCAGTAGCCGACAGGGACATAAGTACCAAGAGACCCAGTACTTC
size: .; D: .; J: TRBJ2-1; V: TRBV7-2; CDR3: CASSLGNSFSYNEQFF; DNA: TGTGCCAGCAGCTTAGGGAACAGTTTCTCCTACAATGAGCAGTTCTTC
size: few; D: .; J: TRBJ2-3; V: TRBV19; CDR3: CASSPEEVGTDTQYF; DNA: TGTGCCAGTAGTCCCGAGGAGGTCGGGACAGATACGCAGTATTTT
size: .; D: TRBD1; J: TRBJ1-1; V: TRBV2; CDR3: CASSGTGGNTEAFF; DNA: TGTGCCAGCAGTGGGACAGGGGGGAACACTGAAGCTTTCTTT
size: .; D: .; J: TRBJ2-7; V: TRBV4-2; CDR3: CASSEGAGGLSYEQYF; DNA: TGTGCCAGCAGCGAAGGAGCGGGTGGCCTCTCCTACGAGCAGTACTTC
size: few; D: TRBD1; J: TRBJ1-3; V: TRBV7-9; CDR3: CASSLRTGPGNTIYF; DNA: TGTGCCAGCAGCTTGCGGACAGGGCCTGGAAACACCATATATTTT
size: few; D: TRBD2; J: TRBJ2-2; V: TRBV27; CDR3: CASSTPSGRGSGELFF; DNA: TGTGCCAGCAGTACCCCTAGCGGGAGAGGGTCCGGGGAGCTGTTTTTT
size: few; D: TRBD2; J: TRBJ2-7; V: TRBV4-3; CDR3: CASSQDLPSGASSYEQYF; DNA: TGCGCCAGCAGCCAAGATCTCCCTAGCGGGGCGAGCTCCTACGAGCAGTACTTC
size: .; D: TRBD2; J: TRBJ2-1; V: TRBV5-1; CDR3: CASSLVGTTHNEQFF; DNA: TGCGCCAGCAGCTTGGTGGGGACTACCCACAATGAGCAGTTCTTC
size: few; D: .; J: TRBJ1-5; V: TRBV7-2; CDR3: CASSLAGGNQPQHF; DNA: TGTGCCAGCAGCTTAGCGGGAGGCAATCAGCCCCAGCATTTT
size: .; D: .; J: TRBJ2-1; V: TRBV10-3; CDR3: CAISESTQFEQFF; DNA: TGTGCCATCAGTGAGTCGACACAGTTTGAGCAGTTCTTC
size: .; D: .; J: TRBJ2-6; V: TRBV7-2; CDR3: CASSWSHSGANVLTF; DNA: TGTGCCAGCAGCTGGAGCCACTCTGGGGCCAACGTCCTGACTTTC
size: few; D: .; J: TRBJ2-3; V: TRBV7-6; CDR3: CASSSGTDTQYF; DNA: TGTGCCAGCAGCTCCGGCACAGATACGCAGTATTTT
size: .; D: TRBD1; J: TRBJ2-1; V: TRBV4-2; CDR3: CASSPTRTGYNEQFF; DNA: TGTGCCAGCAGCCCGACGCGGACAGGGTACAATGAGCAGTTCTTC
size: few; D: .; J: TRBJ2-7; V: TRBV6-1; CDR3: CASSGGGTGLLREQYF; DNA: TGTGCCAGCAGTGGAGGTGGGACGGGACTCCTACGCGAGCAGTACTTC
size: few; D: TRBD1; J: TRBJ2-5; V: TRBV18; CDR3: CASSPPGQGLETQYF; DNA: TGTGCCAGCTCACCACCAGGACAGGGGTTAGAAACCCAGTACTTC
size: few; D: .; J: TRBJ1-2; V: TRBV5-1; CDR3: CASSFEGSGYGYTF; DNA: TGCGCCAGCAGCTTCGAGGGATCTGGCTATGGCTACACCTTC
size: few; D: .; J: TRBJ2-7; V: TRBV10-3; CDR3: CAIRDISYEQYF; DNA: TGTGCCATCAGGGACATATCCTACGAGCAGTACTTC
size: .; D: TRBD2; J: TRBJ2-1; V: TRBV7-2; CDR3: CASSSGLAGDEQFF; DNA: TGTGCCAGCAGCTCGGGACTAGCGGGGGATGAGCAGTTCTTC
size: .; D: .; J: TRBJ1-5; V: TRBV7-2; CDR3: CASSGPGVQPQHF; DNA: TGTGCCAGCAGCGGTCCCGGGGTTCAGCCCCAGCATTTT
size: few; D: TRBD1; J: TRBJ1-2; V: TRBV30; CDR3: CAWTGGGGYTF; DNA: TGTGCCTGGACAGGGGGAGGCGGCTACACCTTC
size: few; D: .; J: TRBJ2-2; V: TRBV7-3; CDR3: CASGAGDKPGELFF; DNA: TGTGCCAGCGGGGCAGGGGACAAACCCGGGGAGCTGTTTTTT
size: few; D: .; J: TRBJ2-3; V: TRBV6-1; CDR3: CASSTLVDTQYF; DNA: TGTGCCAGCAGCACGTTAGTCGATACGCAGTATTTT